The 14 T cell receptor beta chains reported below all come from one sample, sequenced in a study of technical replicates of blood from a few donors. The assay was immunoSEQ multiplex PCR, and TCRdb's table has in-frame clones only and misses some. The sample carries some 70,000 clones, about 95% recorded once. What was sequenced was T cells isolated from PBMCs. These receptors came from a human donor in good health.

This clone was seen a single time. The chain couples TRBV14 to TRBJ2-7, with 9 positions matching TRBD2. Trimming removed 5 bases from V and 3 bases from J; junction bases left unmatched: 11. Per the germline V gene, CDR1 is SGHDN and CDR2 is FVKESK. The CDR3 has 16 residues. CDR3 coding DNA: TGTGCCAGCAGCGAATACGGCGGGAGGGCAAACTACGAGCAGTACTTC. Residues: CASSEYGGRANYEQYF.

The rearrangement joins TRBV18 to TRBJ2-7, with TRBD2 as a possible D gene (5 bases). V was pared by 5 bases and J by 3 bases, with 11 bases between. The germline V gene encodes CDR1 KGHSH and CDR2 LQKENI. There are 13 residues in the CDR3. The CDR3 coding sequence is TGTGCCAGCTCAGATCCGGGGAGCTACGAGCAGTACTTC. Residues: CASSDPGSYEQYF. Full variable domain (missing parts from reference TRBV18 and TRBJ2-7): NAGVMQNPRHLVRRRGQEARLRCSPMKGHSHVYWYRQLPEEGLKFMVYLQKENIIDESGMPKERFSAEFPKEGPSILRIQQVVRGDSAAYFCASSDPGSYEQYFGPGTRLTVT.

DNA of the CDR3: TGTGCCAGCAGTGAGGTGGAGGGCGGCTATGGCTACACCTTC. Translation: CASSEVEGGYGYTF. This chain links TRBV25-1 with TRBJ1-2, with unresolved D. V was trimmed by 3 bases and J by 4 bases, leaving 12 bases between them. CDR1 and CDR2 from the germline V gene are MGHDK and SYGVNS. This CDR3 region has 14 residues.

J is TRBJ2-7 and V is TRBV28, with unresolved D. The germline V gene encodes CDR1 MDHEN and CDR2 SYDVKM. The CDR3 covers 14 residues. V was pared by 5 bases and J by 6 bases, with 17 bases between. The CDR3 DNA sequence: TGTGCCAGCAGTCCCGGTTGGAGCCTGCGCGAGCAGTACTTC. The encoded protein is CASSPGWSLREQYF. The whole variable domain, filled in from reference TRBV28 and TRBJ2-7, reads DVKVTQSSRYLVKRTGEKVFLECVQDMDHENMFWYRQDPGLGLRLIYFSYDVKMKEKGDIPEGYSVSREKKERFSLILESASTNQTSMYLCASSPGWSLREQYFGPGTRLTVT.

The rearrangement joins TRBV19 to TRBJ1-1; tentatively, D is TRBD1 (6 bases). Germline values: CDR1 LNHDA, CDR2 SQIVND (reference sequence). The CDR3 consists of 11 residues. V was cut by 10 bases and J by 5 bases, with 11 bases left in between. This CDR3 is CANRTETEAFF. The DNA for the CDR3 is TGTGCCAACCGGACAGAAACTGAAGCTTTCTTT.

The J gene is TRBJ1-4, the V gene TRBV30, with D perhaps TRBD1 (6 bases). The V end was cut by 4 bases, the J end by 0 bases, with 18 bases between. There are 17 residues in the CDR3. Per germline, CDR1 GTSNPN and CDR2 SVGIG (reference sequence). For the CDR3, the DNA is TGTGCCTGGAATAGTTGGGGACACAGTGCAACTAATGAAAAACTGTTTTTT. It codes for CAWNSWGHSATNEKLFF.

The gene calls are TRBV28 and TRBJ2-1; 8 positions agree with TRBD2. This CDR3 spans 15 amino acids. Losses at the gene ends were 5 bases for V and 1 base for J; bases not matched to a gene: 4. Germline V gene lookup returns CDR1 MDHEN and CDR2 SYDVKM. CDR3 in DNA: TGTGCCAGCAGTCCCACTAGCGGTTCCTACAATGAGCAGTTCTTC. Protein sequence: CASSPTSGSYNEQFF. The full variable domain, its missing parts supplied by reference TRBV28 and TRBJ2-1, is DVKVTQSSRYLVKRTGEKVFLECVQDMDHENMFWYRQDPGLGLRLIYFSYDVKMKEKGDIPEGYSVSREKKERFSLILESASTNQTSMYLCASSPTSGSYNEQFFGPGTRLTVL.

The V and J genes are TRBV7-6 and TRBJ2-1; 11 bases agree with TRBD2. The CDR3 runs to 15 residues. Trimming removed 4 bases from V and 8 bases from J; junction bases left unmatched: 7. Germline values: CDR1 SGHVS, CDR2 FNYEAQ. Here the CDR3 DNA reads TGTGCCAGCAGCTCAACTAGCGGGAGAATCTATGAGCAGTTCTTC. Translating gives CASSSTSGRIYEQFF. Looking up the rest from reference TRBV7-6 and TRBJ2-1 gives the full variable domain: GAGVSQSPRYKVTKRGQDVALRCDPISGHVSLYWYRQALGQGPEFLTYFNYEAQQDKSGLPNDRFSAERPEGSISTLTIQRTEQRDSAMYRCASSSTSGRIYEQFFGPGTRLTVL.

The chain carries TRBV11-3 and TRBJ1-2, with 7 bases identical to TRBD1. Germline V lookup: CDR1 SGHNT, CDR2 YENEEA. V shed 1 base, J shed 0 bases, and the junction held 2 bases outside the gene matches. The CDR3 is 15 amino acids. Written as DNA, the CDR3 is TGTGCCAGCAGCTTAGGGCAGGGGGCTAACTATGGCTACACCTTC. Protein sequence: CASSLGQGANYGYTF.

V usage is TRBV4-1 and J usage is TRBJ1-4; 8 bases match TRBD1. V lost 3 bases to trimming and J lost 7 bases; unmatched junction nucleotides: 13. CDR1 and CDR2 from the germline V gene are MGHRA and YSYEKL. The CDR3 is made up of 17 amino acids. This CDR3 is CASSHAPGQASSEKLFF. Here the CDR3 DNA reads TGCGCCAGCAGCCACGCCCCGGGACAGGCGAGTAGTGAAAAACTGTTTTTT.

The table lists this clone with a count of one. In DNA form, the CDR3 reads TGTGCCACCGAGGATTGGACCGGGGAGCTGTTTTTT. As protein: CATEDWTGELFF. This rearrangement joins TRBV15 to TRBJ2-2, with D unresolved. From germline, CDR1 is LNHNV and CDR2 YYDKDF (reference sequence). Between the trimmed V and J ends, which lost 8 bases and 5 bases, there was a span of 9 bases. CDR3 length equals 12 residues.

The genes are TRBV28 and TRBJ2-7; D gene unclear. CDR1 MDHEN and CDR2 SYDVKM come from the germline V gene. V lost 2 bases and J lost 6, with 17 bases in between. CDR3 length equals 15 residues. The CDR3 protein is CASSLILSAGVEQYF. In DNA, the CDR3 is TGTGCCAGCAGTTTAATCCTTTCGGCAGGCGTCGAGCAGTACTTC.

This clone is a singleton in its sample. V usage is TRBV9 and J usage is TRBJ1-3; D remains unclear. Between the trimmed V and J ends, which lost 4 bases and 4 bases, there was a span of 12 bases. Looked up from germline, CDR1 is SGDLS and CDR2 is YYNGEE. This CDR3 is built from 14 residues. The CDR3 protein is CASSSSGWGNTIYF. In nucleotides, the CDR3 is TGTGCCAGCAGCAGTTCAGGATGGGGAAACACCATATATTTT.

The V call is TRBV15, the J call TRBJ1-4, with 9 bases that match TRBD1. The CDR3 is made up of 19 amino acids. J gave up 0 bases and V 0 bases, and 8 bases lay outside the gene matches. CDR1 is LNHNV, CDR2 YYDKDF, per germline (reference sequence). The CDR3 loop reads CATSRDPGTGPTTNEKLFF. The CDR3 bases are TGTGCCACCAGCAGAGATCCCGGGACAGGGCCTACAACTAATGAAAAACTGTTTTTT. Filled out from reference TRBV15 and TRBJ1-4, the complete variable domain reads DAMVIQNPRYQVTQFGKPVTLSCSQTLNHNVMYWYQQKSSQAPKLLFHYYDKDFNNEADTPDNFQSRRPNTSFCFLDIRSPGLGDTAMYLCATSRDPGTGPTTNEKLFFGSGTQLSVL.